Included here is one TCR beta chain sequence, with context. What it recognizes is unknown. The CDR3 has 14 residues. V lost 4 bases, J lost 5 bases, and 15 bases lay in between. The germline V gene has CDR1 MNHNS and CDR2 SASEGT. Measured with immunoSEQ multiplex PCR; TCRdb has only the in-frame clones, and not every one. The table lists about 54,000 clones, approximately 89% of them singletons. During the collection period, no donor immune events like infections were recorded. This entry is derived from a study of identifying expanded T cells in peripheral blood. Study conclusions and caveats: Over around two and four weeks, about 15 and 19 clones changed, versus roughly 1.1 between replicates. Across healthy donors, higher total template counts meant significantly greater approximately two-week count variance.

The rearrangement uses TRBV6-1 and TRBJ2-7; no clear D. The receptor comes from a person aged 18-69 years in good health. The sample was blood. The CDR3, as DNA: TGTGCCAGCAGTGTTGGCCGGGCAGTAGACGAGCAGTACTTC. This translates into CASSVGRAVDEQYF.